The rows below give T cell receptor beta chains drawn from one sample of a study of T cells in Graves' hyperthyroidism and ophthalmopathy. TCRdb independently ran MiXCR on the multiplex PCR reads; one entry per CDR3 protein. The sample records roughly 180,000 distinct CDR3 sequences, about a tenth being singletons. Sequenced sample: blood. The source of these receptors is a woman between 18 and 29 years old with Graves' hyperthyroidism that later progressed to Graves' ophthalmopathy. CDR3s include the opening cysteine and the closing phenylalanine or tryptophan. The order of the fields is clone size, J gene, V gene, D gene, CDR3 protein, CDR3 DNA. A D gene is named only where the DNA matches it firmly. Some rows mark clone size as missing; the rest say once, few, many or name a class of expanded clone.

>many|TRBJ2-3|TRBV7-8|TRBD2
CASSLAWWEGADTQYF
TGTGCCAGCAGCTTAGCGTGGTGGGAGGGAGCAGATACGCAGTATTTT
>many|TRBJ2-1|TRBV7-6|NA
CASSLAGYEQFF
TGTGCCAGCAGCTTAGCGGGGTATGAGCAGTTCTTC
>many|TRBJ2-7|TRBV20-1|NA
CSAGTFYEQYF
TGCAGTGCTGGTACATTTTACGAGCAGTACTTC
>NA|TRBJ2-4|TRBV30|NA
CAWADGENIQYF
TGTGCCTGGGCGGACGGGGAAAACATTCAGTACTTC
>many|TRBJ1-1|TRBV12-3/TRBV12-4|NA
CASSYPGVEAFF
TGTGCCAGCAGTTATCCGGGGGTTGAAGCTTTCTTT
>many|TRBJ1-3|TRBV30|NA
CAWSLSSGNTIYF
TGTGCCTGGAGTTTAAGCTCTGGAAACACCATATATTTT
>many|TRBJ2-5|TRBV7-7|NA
CASSLNENLETQYF
TGTGCTAGCAGCTTAAACGAGAACTTAGAGACCCAGTACTTC
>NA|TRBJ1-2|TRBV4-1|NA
CASSQDLSYGGERRYGYTF
TGCGCCAGCAGCCAAGATCTTTCTTACGGGGGGGAACGGCGGTATGGCTACACCTTC
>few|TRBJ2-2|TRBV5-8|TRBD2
CASSLSGSIGELFF
TGTGCCAGCAGCTTAAGCGGGAGCATCGGGGAGCTGTTTTTT
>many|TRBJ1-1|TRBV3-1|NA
CASSLDMRNTEAFF
TGTGCCAGCAGCCTAGACATGAGGAACACTGAAGCTTTCTTT
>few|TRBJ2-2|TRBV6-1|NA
CASLRGGPSNTGELFF
TGTGCCAGCCTAAGGGGGGGGCCCTCGAACACCGGGGAGCTGTTTTTT
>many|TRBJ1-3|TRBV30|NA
CAWIPGRGNTIYF
TGTGCCTGGATCCCGGGGCGAGGAAACACCATATATTTT
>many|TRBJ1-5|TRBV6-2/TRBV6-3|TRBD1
CASSTGVRGNQPQHF
TGTGCCAGCAGTACAGGGGTGAGGGGCAATCAGCCCCAGCATTTT
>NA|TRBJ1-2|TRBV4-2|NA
CASSQPSNGDGRRSYTF
TGTGCCAGCAGCCAACCAAGTAACGGGGACGGGAGACGCTCCTACACCTTC
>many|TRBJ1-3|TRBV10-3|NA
CAIRTQGNTIYF
TGTGCCATCAGGACGCAGGGAAACACCATATATTTT
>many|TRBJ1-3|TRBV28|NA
CASSLTRGLRNTIYF
TGTGCCAGCAGTTTAACAAGGGGCCTGAGAAACACCATATATTTT
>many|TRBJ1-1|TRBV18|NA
CASSPSRGENTEAFF
TGTGCCAGCTCACCATCCCGGGGCGAGAACACTGAAGCTTTCTTT
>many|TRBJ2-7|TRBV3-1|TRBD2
CASSQDGSGRGYEQYF
TGTGCCAGCAGCCAAGATGGGAGCGGGAGGGGTTACGAGCAGTACTTC
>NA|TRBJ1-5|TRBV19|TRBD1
CASSIVPGTGTNQPQHF
TGTGCCAGTAGTATAGTTCCCGGGACAGGCACCAATCAGCCCCAGCATTTT
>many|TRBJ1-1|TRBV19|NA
CASTGIRGNTEAFF
TGTGCCAGTACTGGAATTCGAGGGAACACTGAAGCTTTCTTT
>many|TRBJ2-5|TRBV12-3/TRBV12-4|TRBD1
CASVPQGQGTETQYF
TGTGCCAGCGTACCCCAAGGACAGGGGACGGAGACCCAGTACTTC
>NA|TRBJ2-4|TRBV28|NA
CASSLNSLLAKNIQYF
TGTGCCAGCAGTTTGAACAGTCTGTTAGCCAAAAACATTCAGTACTTC
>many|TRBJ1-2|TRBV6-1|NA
CASSEGAATNYDYTF
TGTGCCAGCAGTGAAGGAGCTGCCACTAACTATGACTACACCTTC
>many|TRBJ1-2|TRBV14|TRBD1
CASSPRTGDGYTF
TGTGCCAGCAGCCCCCGGACAGGGGATGGCTACACCTTC
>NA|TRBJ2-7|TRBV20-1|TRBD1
CSAFDRADEQYF
TGCAGTGCTTTTGACAGGGCGGACGAGCAGTACTTC
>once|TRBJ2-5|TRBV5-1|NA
CASSLGLFTGTQETQYF
TGCGCCAGCAGCCTTGGGTTGTTTACGGGCACCCAAGAGACCCAGTACTTC
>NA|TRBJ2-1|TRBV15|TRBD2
CATSRETGLAGGTERFF
TGTGCCACCAGCAGAGAAACGGGTCTAGCGGGGGGGACTGAGCGGTTCTTC
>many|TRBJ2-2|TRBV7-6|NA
CASSSVKTGELFF
TGTGCCAGCAGCTCAGTTAAGACCGGGGAGCTGTTTTTT
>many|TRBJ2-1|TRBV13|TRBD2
CASSFSKTSGRSSYNEQFF
TGTGCCAGCAGCTTTTCAAAGACTAGCGGGAGGAGCTCCTACAATGAGCAGTTCTTC
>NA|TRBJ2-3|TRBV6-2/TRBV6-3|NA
CASSGTEGYTDTQYF
TGTGCCAGCAGTGGGACGGAAGGATACACAGATACGCAGTATTTT
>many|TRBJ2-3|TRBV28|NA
CASSPLRRDFLSTDTQYF
TGTGCCAGCAGCCCTCTGCGGCGGGACTTCTTAAGCACAGATACGCAGTATTTT
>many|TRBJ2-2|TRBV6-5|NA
CASSYSSGPGELFF
TGTGCCAGCAGTTACTCAAGCGGGCCCGGGGAGCTGTTTTTT
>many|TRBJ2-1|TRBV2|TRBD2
CASSGTSTINEQFF
TGTGCCAGCAGCGGGACTAGCACCATAAATGAGCAGTTCTTC
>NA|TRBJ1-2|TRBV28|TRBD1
CASSETGVRTNYGYTF
TGTGCCAGCAGCGAAACAGGGGTTCGAACTAACTATGGCTACACCTTC
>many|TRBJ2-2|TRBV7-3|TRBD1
CASSPIRTGGGRPNTGELFF
TGTGCCAGCAGCCCAATTCGGACAGGGGGTGGAAGACCGAACACCGGGGAGCTGTTTTTT
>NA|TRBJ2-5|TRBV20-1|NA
CSATPLGGLQETQYF
TGCAGTGCTACCCCTTTGGGAGGCCTACAAGAGACCCAGTACTTC
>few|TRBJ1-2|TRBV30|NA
CAWSLTRYGYTF
TGTGCCTGGAGTTTAACCAGGTATGGCTACACCTTC
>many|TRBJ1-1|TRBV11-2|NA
CASSFGWGEAFF
TGTGCCAGCAGCTTTGGTTGGGGGGAAGCTTTCTTT
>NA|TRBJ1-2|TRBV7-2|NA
CASSFAGTTRSSGYTF
TGTGCCAGCAGCTTCGCCGGGACAACGCGCTCTAGTGGCTACACCTTC
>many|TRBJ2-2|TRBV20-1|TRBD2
CSASGRYTGELFF
TGCAGTGCTAGCGGGAGGTACACCGGGGAGCTGTTTTTT
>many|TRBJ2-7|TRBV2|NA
CASKEGTYEQYF
TGTGCCAGCAAGGAGGGGACCTACGAGCAGTACTTC
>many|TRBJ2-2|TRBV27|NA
CASSLLRVAGTGELFF
TGTGCCAGCAGTTTATTACGGGTGGCAGGCACCGGGGAGCTGTTTTTT
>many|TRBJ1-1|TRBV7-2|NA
CASRAGIENTEAFF
TGTGCCAGCAGAGCAGGGATCGAGAACACTGAAGCTTTCTTT
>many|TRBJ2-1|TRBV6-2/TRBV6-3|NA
CASSYSQDNEQFF
TGTGCCAGCAGTTACTCTCAAGACAATGAGCAGTTCTTC
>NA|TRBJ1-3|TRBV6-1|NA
CASSERAGSGNTIYF
TGTGCCAGCAGTGAACGGGCTGGGTCTGGAAACACCATATATTTT
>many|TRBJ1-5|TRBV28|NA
CASSKTGLNQPQHF
TGTGCCAGCAGCAAGACAGGACTCAATCAGCCCCAGCATTTT
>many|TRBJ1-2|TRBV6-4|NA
CASSDSGVRDAYGYTF
TGTGCCAGCAGTGACTCAGGAGTTCGGGACGCCTATGGCTACACCTTC
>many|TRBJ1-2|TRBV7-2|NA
CASSLSYRANYGYTF
TGTGCCAGCAGCTTAAGCTACAGGGCTAACTATGGCTACACCTTC
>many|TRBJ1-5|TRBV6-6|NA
CASSYDRLGHQPQHF
TGTGCCAGCAGTTACGACAGACTCGGCCATCAGCCCCAGCATTTT
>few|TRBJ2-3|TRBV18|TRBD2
CASSLLAGGPMGTDTQYF
TGTGCCAGCTCACTATTAGCGGGAGGGCCGATGGGCACAGATACGCAGTATTTT
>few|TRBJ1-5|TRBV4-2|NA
CASSQVEGSNQPQHF
TGTGCCAGCAGCCAAGTCGAGGGTTCAAATCAGCCCCAGCATTTT
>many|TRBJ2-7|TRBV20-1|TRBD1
CSARRTGPTYEQYF
TGCAGTGCTCGGCGGACAGGGCCCACCTACGAGCAGTACTTC
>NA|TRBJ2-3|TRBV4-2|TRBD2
CASSRDVLAGGLVYTDTQYF
TGTGCCAGCAGCCGAGACGTACTAGCGGGGGGGCTAGTATACACAGATACGCAGTATTTT
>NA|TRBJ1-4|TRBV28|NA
CAGSFHVRAANEKLFF
TGTGCCGGCAGTTTCCACGTACGTGCAGCTAATGAAAAACTGTTTTTT
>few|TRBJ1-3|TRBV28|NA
CASNSGRISGNTIYF
TGTGCCAGCAACTCCGGGCGGATCTCTGGAAACACCATATATTTT